This T cell receptor (beta chain) is from a study of T cells after yellow fever vaccination. Template switching by 5'RACE produced TCR cDNA, adding a universal primer site and UMIs. MiXCR, run by TCRdb on the 5' RACE reads, gives a single entry per CDR3 protein. The sample yields a few hundred thousand distinct CDR3 sequences, 9.5% to 15% seen once. Study results and caveats: CD4 and CD8 compartments shared a small share of clonotypes, likely from convergent recombination. Most primary-vaccination clones reappeared after the booster (approximately 95% CD4, roughly 90% CD8). The secondary response was weaker, and its peak arrived faster, on day 5 versus 15.

V lost 1 base, J lost 0 bases, and 9 bases lay in between. CDR1 SGHTA and CDR2 FQGNSA come from the germline V gene. The CDR3 covers 15 residues. This clonotype has a handful of counts. Its target is unknown. V and J are TRBV7-2 and TRBJ1-2; no reliable D call. The source of this sequence is a man younger than 35 who received the YFV17D yellow fever vaccine. The sequenced sample was CD4+ T cells sorted from PBMCs, obtained 15 days after the yellow fever booster vaccination. This CDR3 is CASSLGHLANYGYTF. CDR3 nucleotide sequence: TGTGCCAGCAGCTTAGGGCACTTAGCTAACTATGGCTACACCTTC.